The T cell receptor (beta chain) under discussion was sequenced for a study of cytomegalovirus exposure and HLA in healthy donors (dated by TCRdb to about 2017). At the level of the whole study: An earlier analysis of 587 of the donors reported 276 Gb of sequence data and approximately 120 million unique TCR beta sequences obtained from about 179 million T cells. To predict cytomegalovirus infection status, the study brought together high-throughput TCR immunosequencing, statistical association of individual TCRs with disease status, and machine learning. Donor age, sex, ethnicity and CMV serostatus were compiled alongside the repertoire data. An early release that covered some 640 HLA-typed donors contained approximately 300 gigabases of sequencing data and around 85 million unique TCR sequences. All discovery cohort repertoires had been generated on a single sequencing platform. In a later analysis, previously published TCR beta repertoires from more than 500 donors were re-analyzed and high-resolution HLA genotyping was added so that TCR occurrence patterns could be studied. Of the 300 to 450 genotyped donors, 75% to 85% were placed in the genetic ancestry cluster associated with self-reported Caucasian donors. Along with the roughly 670-subject first cohort, a separate validation cohort of around 120 different subjects was used. Class I and class II HLA loci were covered by the typing at four-digit resolution. Among around 400 genotyped donors of the cohort, an average of about 220,000 unique TCR beta nucleotide sequences was sequenced per donor, of which roughly 17% were non-productive. The number of donors typed differed by locus, with about 629-630 for A, B, C, DRB1 and DQB1, roughly 520 for DQA1, about 610 for DPA1, and roughly 450 for DPB1. A handful of DR-DQ haplotypes were treated as single units for association and clustering because of strong linkage in the cohort. A later genetic analysis took genome-wide SNP genotypes for about three fifths of the 666 donors and used that subset as a discovery cohort. The study was designed to test whether signatures of past pathogen exposure could be identified by cataloging public T cell receptors. The study used immunosequencing to profile the T cell repertoires of more than 650 subjects and linked those repertoires to cytomegalovirus serostatus. An earlier analysis of approximately 640 of the donors applied high-throughput TCR beta sequencing to assess whether each TCR beta V gene segment acted as functional or pseudogenic. The later analysis used no new phenotypic data to find candidate immune exposures, relying instead on TCR beta sequences and their occurrence across donors. Overall study results and their limits: A later analysis found that most CMV-associated TCR beta chains appeared HLA-restricted, with HLA associations seemingly driven largely by CMV exposure. A cluster of highly shared sequence variants was judged likely to represent a technical artifact of the sequencing pipeline. The cohort was sequenced for TCR beta chains only, and without alpha or paired-chain data the features that could be detected were limited. In a later analysis, HLA-associated TCR beta chains showed more clonal expansion and lower generation probabilities than non-associated chains that were equally common. Correlated functional status among segregating V segments might be attributable to linkage disequilibrium, but an unknown experimental factor could not be ruled out. A further reported finding was that TCR beta sequences accurately predicted the HLA-A and HLA-B alleles for most subjects in the first cohort. The study gave a list of about 150 TCR beta chains associated with cytomegalovirus. Across donors, most TCR sequences were observed very rarely, whereas some public TCRs were present in many individuals. The earlier analysis of about 600 of the donors excluded roughly 17 rarely observed V segments, including chromosome 9 orphons, because counts were too low. The classifier was reported to diagnose cytomegalovirus status with high specificity and sensitivity in both the original cohort and the validation cohort. According to a later analysis, parvovirus B19, influenza, CMV and Epstein-Barr virus appeared linked to several top co-occurrence clusters. CMV serostatus was the only immune exposure information available for the cohort. Some IMGT-functional V segments, including TRBV6-2 and TRBV6-3, could not be told apart with the 87-base-pair reads, so those segments were excluded. In a later analysis, 16,951 TCR beta sequences were associated with specific HLA alleles at a false discovery rate of 0.05. An association between a missense DCLRE1C variant and V-gene and J-gene trimming of TCR beta chains was found in a later genetic analysis and replicated in an independent cohort. Strong co-occurrence of HLA alleles, especially DR and DQ, made assigning TCR associations to individual alleles difficult. Because HLA typing was unavailable for some donors at each locus, only the typed subset was used in association tests. In an earlier analysis of 587 of the donors, most TCR beta V segments appeared in productive rearrangements about 87% or about 30% of the time, broadly matching IMGT annotations. Sequencing depth was assumed to be roughly uniform across donors in the presence/absence analyses, though that assumption may not hold. Compared with the approximately 720-donor mean, donors in an Asian-associated ancestry cluster had fewer N-insertions in productive TCRs, according to a later genetic analysis. A few of the identified cytomegalovirus-associated TCR beta chains were confirmed in vitro to be specific for cytomegalovirus antigens. The authors suggested that the approach could potentially be extended to other disease states and immunological phenotypes. In a later analysis, the rate of TCR association differed among HLA loci, with DRB1 alleles having the most associated TCRs and HLA-C alleles having the fewest.

Details on this clone: Its specific antigen is unknown.

Libraries were prepared through the immunoSEQ multiplex PCR assay. For the multiplex PCR, a mixture combining 60 forward primers for TCR Vbeta segments and 13 reverse primers for TCR Jbeta segments was used. The CDR3 region of rearranged TCR beta genes was amplified from genomic DNA by a multiplex PCR assay. Amplified TCR beta libraries were sequenced as 87-base-pair reads on the Illumina HiSeq System. Concerning the study's data processing: A later analysis counted about 80 million unique TCR beta chains across the 690 or so repertoires, and roughly 9.9 million of these chains were shared by at least two donors. Raw reads were error-corrected and collapsed into unique sequences by a nearest-neighbor algorithm in which closely related sequences were merged to remove PCR and sequencing errors. V, D and J gene segments were assigned by aligning CDR3 sequences to IMGT reference sequences. For a sequence to be retained, at least a six-nucleotide match to both a V gene segment and a J gene segment was required. A rearrangement counted as productive if the CDR3 had no stop codons and remained in frame with V and J, and every other rearrangement counted as non-productive. Following IMGT convention, CDR3 was defined as the stretch from the second conserved V-encoded cysteine to the conserved J-encoded phenylalanine. Sequences without an unambiguous match to a single V gene segment were excluded from the earlier analysis of about 600 of the donors. In an earlier analysis of almost 600 of the donors, a V segment was called functional when productive rearrangements were above 56.7%, and segregating when the standard deviation between donors exceeded 5%. A statistical classification framework was built for diagnosing cytomegalovirus status from the catalog of TCR beta chain sequences. In a later analysis, V and J genes were assigned by comparing TCR nucleotide sequences against IMGT/GENE-DB human TR gene sequences. Using the TCRdist pipeline, a later analysis assigned CDR3 sequences along with most-parsimonious VDJ recombination scenarios. A later analysis defined each TCR beta chain by its CDR3 amino acid sequence plus V-gene family, and excluded reads lacking a unique V-gene family. A later analysis removed roughly 590 highly shared, low-generation-probability nucleotide sequences to deal with suspected cross-contamination and a sequencing artifact. A later analysis calculated a clonal expansion index for each public chain from normalized within-repertoire ranks of inferred template counts. A later analysis computed generation probabilities with a VDJ recombination model fitted to out-of-frame rearrangements, and checked the results against IGoR. In a later analysis, TCR-TCR, TCR-HLA and TCR-CMV co-occurrence was scored with hypergeometric tests, and a repertoire-size bias correction was applied to TCR pairs. In a later analysis, false discovery rates were estimated by permuting HLA or CMV assignments 20 times. In a later analysis, co-occurring TCRs were grouped using DBSCAN, and TCRdist sequence similarity was added for clustering within HLA-allele-positive subsets. Repertoires with fewer than 30,000 or more than 120,000 public chains were left out of co-occurrence clustering, as were five repertoires with anomalous nucleotide sharing. Not all clones reach the TCRdb copy of this immuneACCESS table, which keeps in-frame sequences only. Checked studies attribute under half of the gap to unresolved V genes and leave the rest unexplained. The V and J calls and clone size come from that table; D and trimming were worked out from the DNA. The sample table gives just over 80,000 clones. Together, the top ten hold 1.1% of the sample.

The cohort was made up of about 610 healthy bone marrow donors. At the time of sampling, every cohort member was nominally healthy, though immune exposures that went unrecorded were likely present. The donor was CMV seronegative and belonged to the group of 352 seronegative cohort members. Every donor gave a peripheral blood sample, and the peripheral blood mononuclear cells from that sample were used for TCR beta sequencing. The Qiagen DNeasy Blood Extraction Kit was used to extract genomic DNA from the blood cell samples. Its CDR3 holds 14 amino acids, cysteine through phenylalanine. The kept DNA is CDR3 alone, 42 bases in frame from the first base. Reading the germline V gene gives CDR1 MNHEY and CDR2 SVGAGI. Cut back by 0 bases and 5 bases, the V and J ends lie 10 bases apart.

The chain is made from TRBV6-5 and TRBJ1-1; TRBD1 might be the D gene, on 5 matching bases. The sequence was collected from a woman in her 30s in good health and CMV-seronegative. Sequences were obtained from PBMCs. The CDR3 has the sequence CASSYSGVGTEAFF. At the DNA level, the sequence is TGTGCCAGCAGTTACTCAGGGGTAGGGACTGAAGCTTTCTTT.